This T cell receptor (beta chain) was retrieved from a study of CD8+ T cells in alopecia areata. Reverse transcribed after extraction, RNA yielded cDNA as the sequencing template. Assay: immunoSEQ multiplex PCR; the TCRdb copy retains only in-frame clones and omits some. The sample yields roughly 230,000 clones, 40% to 55% seen once. Treatment here: oral pan-JAK inhibitor, 5-10 mg twice daily. Germline V gene data show CDR1 as GTSNPN and CDR2 as SVGIG (reference sequence). The V end was cut by 4 bases, the J end by 4 bases, with 14 bases between. The CDR3 has 14 amino acids. The input for sequencing was CD4+ T cells sorted from blood, taken around week 37, from a patient treated with tofacitinib. The chain has TRBV30 and TRBJ1-5; weak D call: TRBD1 (5 bases). This TCR derives from a human donor with alopecia areata. The CDR3 spells CAWNPGPSNQPQHF. CDR3 DNA sequence: TGTGCCTGGAACCCGGGGCCATCGAATCAGCCCCAGCATTTT.